The sequence of this TCR beta chain was determined in a study of blood T cell repertoires in COVID-19. On the study more broadly: Samples taken during acute and convalescent COVID-19 were collected in the United States, Italy and Spain. T cells, B-cell-depleted T cells, or PBMCs supplied cDNA or gDNA.

Authors' analysis steps: Reference gene primer amplification gave nucleated cell count estimates. Profiling relied on immunoSEQ multiplex PCR, and the TCRdb table lists in-frame clones only, not all of them. From that table come the V and J calls and clone size; the DNA was used to work out D and trimming. The table includes about 59,000 clones, 90% detected once. The CDR3 is 18 residues long. Looked up from germline, CDR1 is KGHSH and CDR2 is LQKENI. V lost 5 bases to trimming and J lost 0 bases; unmatched junction nucleotides: 13. This chain joins TRBV18 and TRBJ2-1, with TRBD1 matching 7 bases. The receptor was derived from a man aged 80 or over with acute or convalescent COVID-19. The source material was peripheral blood. CDR3 nucleotides: TGTGCCAGCTCATCGCCCTCCGACAGGGCGAGCTCCTACAATGAGCAGTTCTTC. Translating it yields CASSSPSDRASSYNEQFF.